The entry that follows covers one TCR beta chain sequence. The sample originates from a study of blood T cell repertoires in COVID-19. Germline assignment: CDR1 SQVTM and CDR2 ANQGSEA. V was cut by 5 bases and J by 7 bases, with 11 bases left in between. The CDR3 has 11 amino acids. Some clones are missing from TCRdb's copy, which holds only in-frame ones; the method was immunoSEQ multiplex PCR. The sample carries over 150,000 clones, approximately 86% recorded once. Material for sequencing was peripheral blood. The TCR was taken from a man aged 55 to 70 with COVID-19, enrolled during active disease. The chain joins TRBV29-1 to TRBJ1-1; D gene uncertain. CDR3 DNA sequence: TGCAGCGTTCAATGGGCGGGTGAAGCTTTCTTT. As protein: CSVQWAGEAFF.